Listed below are T cell receptor beta chains from one sample, sequenced in a study of CD8 T cells in ankylosing spondylitis. TCRdb used MiXCR to reprocess the 5' RACE reads, holding one entry per CDR3 protein. The repertoire holds over 700,000 distinct CDR3 sequences, about 20% seen once, with about a fifth in the top ten. The sample consisted of blood, either unsorted or a sorted T cell fraction (not recorded which). The receptors come from a male donor with ankylosing spondylitis. CDR3s leave out the opening cysteine and the closing phenylalanine or tryptophan. Clone size is stated in some rows and not others, as once, few, many or a class when expanded.

TRBJ2-3	-	TRBV25-1	ASSGQGAGTQY
TRBJ2-3	few	TRBV10-2	ASSEGIPTDTQY
TRBJ2-1	-	TRBV2	ASSDRRGLYNEQF
TRBJ2-1	few	TRBV3-1	ASSHLAANQF
TRBJ2-2	few	TRBV12-3/TRBV12-4	ASSASRELF
TRBJ1-2	many	TRBV24-1	ATSPKDKNYGYT
TRBJ2-1	-	TRBV6-5	ASSYGLAGPYNEQF
TRBJ2-3	-	TRBV20-1	SAIRGFPDPNTQY
TRBJ1-6	-	TRBV7-9	ASSLRTGDNSPLH
TRBJ2-3	-	TRBV4-3	ASSPRSSTRTDTQY
TRBJ2-3	-	TRBV7-3	ASSLTPPLGSGSTDTQY
TRBJ1-6	many	TRBV7-9	ASSLRGSPLH